Listed here are 30 T cell receptor beta chains from one sample, sequenced in a study of blood T cell repertoires in COVID-19. The table came from immunoSEQ multiplex PCR; TCRdb's copy has only in-frame clones and leaves some out. The table shows some 300,000 clones, with approximately 86% occurring only once. Input material: peripheral blood. The source is a woman between 45 and 60 years old with active or convalescent COVID-19.

V is TRBV24-1 and J is TRBJ2-7, with 8 bases lining up with TRBD2. This CDR3 region has 13 residues. V lost 9 bases to trimming and J lost 5 bases; unmatched junction nucleotides: 8. The germline gives CDR1 KGHDR, CDR2 SFDVKD. The CDR3 reads CATGSGSVDEQYF. Here the CDR3 DNA reads TGTGCCACCGGAAGCGGGAGTGTCGACGAGCAGTACTTC.

The chain combines TRBV2 with TRBJ1-5, with 7 bases that match TRBD1. Trimming at V came to 8 bases and at J to 8 bases, leaving 12 bases not matched to a gene. The CDR3 covers 14 residues. Germline CDR1 is SNHLY and CDR2 is FYNNEI. The CDR3 DNA reads as TGTGCCAGCGCCACCATAGGGGGCGTGGAGCCCCAGCATTTT. Protein product: CASATIGGVEPQHF.

This chain connects TRBV10-3 to TRBJ1-6; 8 bases fit TRBD1. The CDR3 contains 14 residues. V trimming: 11 bases; J trimming: 8 bases; junction bases outside the gene matches: 11. In germline, CDR1 is ENHRY, CDR2 SYGVKD. CDR3 loop: CASNPTGVHSPLHF. In DNA, the CDR3 is TGTGCCTCAAACCCGACAGGGGTCCATTCACCCCTCCACTTT.

A few counts support this clone. The chain couples TRBV9 to TRBJ2-7; 7 bases match TRBD1. V was pared by 3 bases and J by 1 base, with 4 bases of the junction left unmatched. CDR1 is SGDLS and CDR2 is YYNGEE in the germline V gene. CDR3 length equals 14 residues. The CDR3 nucleotides read TGTGCCAGCAGCGCCCGACAGGGTTCCTACGAGCAGTACTTC. It translates to CASSARQGSYEQYF.

The chain employs TRBV20-1 and TRBJ2-7; D unresolved. Trimming shortened V by 3 bases and J by 5 bases, and 14 bases separated the two germline ends. The CDR3 sequence is 13 residues long. Germline assignment: CDR1 DFQATT and CDR2 SNEGSKA (reference sequence). The CDR3: CSASRQAFNEQYF. CDR3 sequence (DNA): TGCAGTGCTAGTCGGCAGGCTTTTAACGAGCAGTACTTC.

The chain employs TRBV27 and TRBJ1-3; 7 bases agree with TRBD1. This CDR3 has 21 residues. The junction had 28 bases not matched to a gene; V was cut back by 7 bases and J by 4 bases. CDR1 and CDR2 from the germline V gene are MNHEY and SMNVEV (reference sequence). The CDR3, as DNA: TGTGCCAGCAACGAGGAAGGGGCCGACAGGGTGGACCGCCCCGGGGGAAACACCATATATTTT. It codes for CASNEEGADRVDRPGGNTIYF.

This rearrangement joins TRBV28 to TRBJ1-2; no clear D gene. The CDR3 totals 11 residues. Per germline, CDR1 MDHEN and CDR2 SYDVKM. The V and J ends lost 10 bases and 8 bases respectively, with 14 bases between them. The CDR3 DNA reads as TGTGCCACCCGGGGAGTTCGGGGCTACACCTTC. Residues: CATRGVRGYTF.

V gene TRBV19 combines with J gene TRBJ1-3, with 11 bases fitting TRBD1. Trimming removed 10 bases from V and 4 bases from J; junction bases left unmatched: 6. Per germline, CDR1 LNHDA and CDR2 SQIVND (reference sequence). This CDR3 has 14 residues. The CDR3 reads CATRDRGYGNTIYF. For the CDR3, the DNA is TGTGCCACCCGGGACAGGGGGTACGGAAACACCATATATTTT. Complete variable domain (other parts from reference TRBV19 and TRBJ1-3): DGGITQSPKYLFRKEGQNVTLSCEQNLNHDAMYWYRQDPGQGLRLIYYSQIVNDFQKGDIAEGYSVSREKKESFPLTVTSAQKNPTAFYLCATRDRGYGNTIYFGEGSWLTVV.

The V gene is TRBV7-9, the J gene TRBJ1-1; 8 nucleotides match TRBD1. CDR1 and CDR2 (germline): SEHNR, FQNEAQ (reference sequence). The CDR3 extends over 15 amino acids. J was trimmed by 0 bases and V by 5 bases; bases with no gene match: 5. The CDR3 loop reads CASSTRTGLNTEAFF. The DNA of the CDR3 is TGTGCCAGCAGCACCCGGACAGGGTTGAACACTGAAGCTTTCTTT. Drawing the rest from reference TRBV7-9 and TRBJ1-1, the complete variable domain is DTGVSQNPRHKITKRGQNVTFRCDPISEHNRLYWYRQTLGQGPEFLTYFQNEAQLEKSRLLSDRFSAERPKGSFSTLEIQRTEQGDSAMYLCASSTRTGLNTEAFFGQGTRLTVV.

The V gene is TRBV20-1, the J gene TRBJ2-7; a possible D gene is TRBD1 (5 bases). Looked up from germline, CDR1 is DFQATT and CDR2 is SNEGSKA (reference sequence). CDR3 length: 13 amino acids. The germline V and J ends were trimmed by 6 bases and 6 bases, with 18 bases remaining between them. The CDR3 sequence: CSASRGQGGEQYF. The CDR3 DNA reads TGCAGTGCAAGTCGAGGCCAGGGTGGCGAGCAGTACTTC.

The chain recombines TRBV2 with TRBJ2-5; TRBD2 matches 10 bases. Trimming cost V 6 bases and J 1 base; bases outside gene matches: 8. This CDR3 is built from 16 residues. Germline values: CDR1 SNHLY, CDR2 FYNNEI. CDR3 coding DNA: TGTGCCAGCAGGACGGGGGGACTAGCGTTCCAAGAGACCCAGTACTTC. Amino acid sequence: CASRTGGLAFQETQYF. Using reference TRBV2 and TRBJ2-5 for the parts outside the CDR3, the full variable domain is EPEVTQTPSHQVTQMGQEVILRCVPISNHLYFYWYRQILGQKVEFLVSFYNNEISEKSEIFDDQFSVERPDGSNFTLKIRSTKLEDSAMYFCASRTGGLAFQETQYFGPGTRLLVL.

The genes are TRBV25-1 and TRBJ2-1; tentative D call: TRBD2 (7 bases). The CDR3 loop spans 16 amino acids. The V gene lost 1 base and the J gene lost 0 bases, with 10 bases spanning the gap. The germline V gene encodes CDR1 MGHDK and CDR2 SYGVNS. CDR3 residues: CASSEWEGGSYNEQFF. In DNA, the CDR3 is TGTGCCAGCAGTGAATGGGAGGGGGGCTCCTACAATGAGCAGTTCTTC. Full variable domain (missing parts from reference TRBV25-1 and TRBJ2-1): EADIYQTPRYLVIGTGKKITLECSQTMGHDKMYWYQQDPGMELHLIHYSYGVNSTEKGDLSSESTVSRIRTEHFPLTLESARPSHTSQYLCASSEWEGGSYNEQFFGPGTRLTVL.

This clone appeared a few times. This chain joins TRBV6-1 and TRBJ1-1, with unresolved D. The CDR3 has 13 residues. Germline CDR1 and CDR2: MNHNS and SASEGT. Deletions cut 3 bases from V and 5 bases from J, with 10 bases between. The CDR3 sequence: CASSEEGGTEAFF. DNA of the CDR3: TGTGCCAGCAGTGAGGAGGGAGGGACTGAAGCTTTCTTT.

V and J are TRBV18 and TRBJ2-1; D not certain. CDR1 and CDR2 (germline): KGHSH, LQKENI. The CDR3 loop spans 13 amino acids. V was cut by 2 bases and J by 5 bases, with 7 bases left in between. CDR3 loop: CASSPTLDNEQFF. DNA for the CDR3: TGTGCCAGCTCACCAACATTGGACAATGAGCAGTTCTTC.

This chain uses TRBV10-3 with TRBJ2-7, with 8 nucleotides matching TRBD2. V trimming: 6 bases; J trimming: 3 bases; junction bases outside the gene matches: 4. This CDR3 has 13 residues. Germline V gene lookup returns CDR1 ENHRY and CDR2 SYGVKD. CDR3 coding DNA: TGTGCCATCAGGTCCAGCGGGGGCTACGAGCAGTACTTC. Its translation: CAIRSSGGYEQYF.

The chain combines TRBV6-5 with TRBJ2-7; TRBD2 aligns across 12 bases. The CDR3 sequence is 14 residues long. Losses at the gene ends were 6 bases for V and 8 bases for J; bases not matched to a gene: 8. The germline CDR1 and CDR2 sequences are MNHEY and SVGAGI. The CDR3 region has the DNA TGTGCCAGCAGCACAAGGACTAGCGGGAAGAAGCAGTACTTC. This codes for CASSTRTSGKKQYF.

The chain couples TRBV7-2 to TRBJ2-7, with unresolved D. The CDR3 is 13 residues long. V was shortened by 4 bases and J by 5 bases, with 12 bases between the two germline ends. Germline-derived CDR1 and CDR2 are SGHTA and FQGNSA. The CDR3 coding sequence is TGTGCCAGCAGCTACCGTCGCGCCGACGAGCAGTACTTC. Its translation: CASSYRRADEQYF.

This chain uses TRBV19 with TRBJ1-1; no definite D call. V gave up 5 bases and J gave up 1 base, with 11 bases separating them. CDR1 LNHDA and CDR2 SQIVND come from the germline V gene (reference sequence). The CDR3 has 14 amino acids. CDR3 in DNA: TGTGCCAGTAGTGCCGAGACGGGGAACACTGAAGCTTTCTTT. Amino acids: CASSAETGNTEAFF. The full variable domain, with the rest looked up from reference TRBV19 and TRBJ1-1, is DGGITQSPKYLFRKEGQNVTLSCEQNLNHDAMYWYRQDPGQGLRLIYYSQIVNDFQKGDIAEGYSVSREKKESFPLTVTSAQKNPTAFYLCASSAETGNTEAFFGQGTRLTVV.

This rearrangement joins TRBV10-1 to TRBJ1-1; possibly TRBD1 for D (6 bases). Trimming shortened V by 6 bases and J by 10 bases, and 12 bases separated the two germline ends. CDR1 is WNHNN, CDR2 SYGVQD, per germline (reference sequence). The CDR3 consists of 11 residues. DNA for the CDR3: TGCGCCAGCAGGACCGGGACAAGAGCTTTCTTT. Encoded protein: CASRTGTRAFF.

The rearrangement joins TRBV19 to TRBJ1-6, with a possible D match to TRBD1 (5 bases). Trimming pared 4 bases from V and 7 bases from J, leaving 11 bases between. Per the germline V gene, CDR1 is LNHDA and CDR2 is SQIVND (reference sequence). This CDR3 region has 14 residues. The CDR3 nucleotides are TGTGCCAGTAGTACCGTGGGGGGGAATTCACCCCTCCACTTT. Translation: CASSTVGGNSPLHF.

The chain carries TRBV20-1 and TRBJ1-5, with D unclear. Germline V gene sequence: CDR1 DFQATT, CDR2 SNEGSKA (reference sequence). The CDR3 loop spans 15 amino acids. Trimming stripped 3 bases from V and 2 bases from J, with 14 bases between. The DNA of the CDR3 is TGCAGTGCTAGTACCCGCCTTAGCGGCAATCAGCCCCAGCATTTT. It specifies CSASTRLSGNQPQHF.

This clone came up once. J is TRBJ1-3 and V is TRBV9; 7 positions match TRBD1. V shed 3 bases, J shed 3 bases, and the junction held 3 bases outside the gene matches. Germline V CDR1 and CDR2: SGDLS, YYNGEE. CDR3 length: 14 residues. CDR3 in amino acids: CASSGQGVGNTIYF. DNA of the CDR3: TGTGCCAGCAGCGGGCAGGGGGTTGGAAACACCATATATTTT.

V usage is TRBV27 and J usage is TRBJ2-7; 13 nucleotides match TRBD2. The V gene's germline CDR1 is MNHEY and CDR2 SMNVEV (reference sequence). This CDR3 contains 15 residues. The V segment lost 5 bases and the J segment 1 base; nucleotides outside the gene matches: 2. In nucleotides, the CDR3 is TGTGCCAGCAGTGGGACTAGCGGGACTTCCTACGAGCAGTACTTC. Its translation: CASSGTSGTSYEQYF.

J is TRBJ1-1 and V is TRBV29-1, with 8 nucleotides matching TRBD1. V was pared by 6 bases and J by 1 base, with 4 bases of the junction left unmatched. The germline V gene encodes CDR1 SQVTM and CDR2 ANQGSEA. This CDR3 has 13 residues. The DNA for the CDR3 is TGCAGCGTCCTGGGACAGGCGAACACTGAAGCTTTCTTT. It codes for CSVLGQANTEAFF.

This clone was seen just once. The chain has TRBV6-1 and TRBJ1-2; no clear D gene. Trimming pared 2 bases from V and 4 bases from J, leaving 8 bases between. This CDR3 contains 13 residues. Per germline, CDR1 MNHNS and CDR2 SASEGT. For the CDR3, the DNA is TGTGCCAGCAGTGAACGGGTAGCCTATGGCTACACCTTC. Protein sequence: CASSERVAYGYTF.

The rearrangement joins TRBV28 to TRBJ2-7; 8 nucleotides agree with TRBD2. From germline, CDR1 is MDHEN and CDR2 SYDVKM. The CDR3 length is 16 residues. Unmatched junction bases numbered 6, after V lost 2 bases and J lost 0 bases. Written as DNA, the CDR3 is TGTGCCAGCAGTTTACTTTCGCTAGCGGGCTCCTACGAGCAGTACTTC. This sequence encodes CASSLLSLAGSYEQYF.

CDR3 residues: CASSRELAGGTQYF. The CDR3 bases are TGTGCCAGCAGCCGCGAACTAGCGGGGGGGACCCAGTACTTC. This sequence joins TRBV5-4 and TRBJ2-5; 12 bases line up with TRBD2. This CDR3 contains 14 residues. V dropped 4 bases and J dropped 7; count of bases not matched to a gene: 5. Germline V gene lookup returns CDR1 SGHNT and CDR2 YYREEE (reference sequence).

The gene calls are TRBV27 and TRBJ1-4; D is perhaps TRBD1 (6 bases). Germline lookup yields CDR1 MNHEY and CDR2 SMNVEV (reference sequence). V was trimmed by 6 bases and J by 5 bases, leaving 19 bases between them. CDR3 length: 16 amino acids. The CDR3 DNA follows: TGTGCCAGCAGCTTCCGGGGGGCTCGCCCCAATGAAAAACTGTTTTTT. Translating gives CASSFRGARPNEKLFF.

CDR3 nucleotide sequence: TGTGCCAGTAGTATAGGCGGGGACAGGGGAAGGCAGCCCCAGCATTTT. It yields the protein CASSIGGDRGRQPQHF. This chain uses TRBV19 with TRBJ1-5; 10 positions agree with TRBD1. V lost 1 base and J lost 7; bases outside the gene matches: 7. This CDR3 contains 16 residues. CDR1 and CDR2 from the germline V gene are LNHDA and SQIVND (reference sequence).

The CDR3 DNA reads TGTGCCAGCAGTGAAGAACTAGCGGGGGGCTACGAGCAGTACTTC. Translation gives CASSEELAGGYEQYF. This chain connects TRBV2 to TRBJ2-7, with 12 nucleotides matching TRBD2. This CDR3 has 15 residues. The trim removed 1 base at V and 3 bases at J, leaving 1 base unmatched. Germline assignment: CDR1 SNHLY and CDR2 FYNNEI.